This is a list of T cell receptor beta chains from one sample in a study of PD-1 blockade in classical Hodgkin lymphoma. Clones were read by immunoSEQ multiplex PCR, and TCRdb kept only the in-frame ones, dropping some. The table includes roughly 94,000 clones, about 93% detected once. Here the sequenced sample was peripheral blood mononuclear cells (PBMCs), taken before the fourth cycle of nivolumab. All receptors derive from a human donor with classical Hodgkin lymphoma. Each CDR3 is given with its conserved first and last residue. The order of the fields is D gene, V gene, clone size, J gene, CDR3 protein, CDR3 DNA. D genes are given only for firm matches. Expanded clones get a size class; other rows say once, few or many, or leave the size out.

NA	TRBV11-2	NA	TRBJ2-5	CASSSQGLAGGQETQYF	TGTGCCAGCAGCTCTCAAGGACTAGCAGGGGGGCAAGAGACCCAGTACTTC
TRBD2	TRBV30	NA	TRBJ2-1	CAWIPRAGVTNEQFF	TGTGCCTGGATCCCTAGGGCGGGAGTCACCAATGAGCAGTTCTTC
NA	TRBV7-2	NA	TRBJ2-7	CASSSRYEQYF	TGTGCCAGCAGCTCCCGCTACGAGCAGTACTTC
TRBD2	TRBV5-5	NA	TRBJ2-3	CASSLSGRADTQYF	TGTGCCAGCAGCTTAAGCGGGAGGGCAGATACGCAGTATTTT
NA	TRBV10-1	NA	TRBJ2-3	CASSESGFCGFRTDTQYF	TGCGCCAGCAGTGAGTCGGGATTTTGCGGCTTCCGCACAGATACGCAGTATTTT
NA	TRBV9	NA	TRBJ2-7	CASSPRVGLWSYEQYF	TGTGCCAGCAGCCCCCGAGTTGGACTGTGGTCCTACGAGCAGTACTTC
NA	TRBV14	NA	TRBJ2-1	CASSQEGVLGTFYSEQFF	TGTGCCAGCAGCCAAGAGGGGGTTTTGGGGACTTTCTACAGTGAGCAGTTCTTC
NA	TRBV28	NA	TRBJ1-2	CASSSRRRYGYTF	TGTGCCAGCAGTTCGAGGAGGAGGTATGGCTACACCTTC
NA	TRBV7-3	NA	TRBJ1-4	CASSQESGGVSGEKLFF	TGTGCCAGCAGCCAGGAGTCTGGCGGGGTAAGCGGTGAAAAACTGTTTTTT
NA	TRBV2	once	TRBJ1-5	CASIREGGNQPQHF	TGTGCCAGCATCCGTGAGGGGGGCAATCAGCCCCAGCATTTT
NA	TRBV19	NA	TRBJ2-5	CASSTGSGSLQETQYF	TGTGCCAGTAGTACCGGGAGTGGCAGCCTCCAAGAGACCCAGTACTTC
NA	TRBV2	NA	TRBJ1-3	CASRDTRSGNTIYF	TGTGCCAGCAGGGACACCCGCTCTGGAAACACCATATATTTT
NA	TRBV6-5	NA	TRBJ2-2	CASRDKHLGELFF	TGTGCCAGCAGGGACAAGCATCTTGGGGAGCTGTTTTTT
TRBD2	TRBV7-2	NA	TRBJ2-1	CASSLGLAGGIYEQFF	TGTGCCAGCAGCTTAGGCCTAGCGGGAGGGATATATGAGCAGTTCTTC